This T cell receptor (beta chain) was profiled in a study of CD8 T cells in ankylosing spondylitis. Overall study results and limits: Those disease-linked clones were CD8+; they were also relatively rare in peripheral blood. In ankylosing spondylitis blood, a motif of several highly homologous TCR beta variants appeared characteristic.

The junction had 1 base not matched to a gene; V was cut back by 0 bases and J by 7 bases. This CDR3 region has 14 residues. Germline V gene lookup returns CDR1 SGHVS and CDR2 FQNEAQ. This clonotype was counted a few times. Its cognate antigen is unknown. A single record per CDR3 protein comes from TCRdb applying MiXCR to the 5' RACE reads. The top ten clones hold over 6.5% of a sample with about 540,000 distinct CDR3 sequences, about 12% of them seen once. This TCR came from a male donor with ankylosing spondylitis. V usage is TRBV7-8 and J usage is TRBJ2-1; 9 bases fit TRBD2. The sample was blood, either unsorted or a sorted T cell fraction (not recorded which). The CDR3 loop is CASSLASGGNEQFF. Written as DNA, the CDR3 is TGTGCCAGCAGCTTAGCTAGCGGGGGTAATGAGCAGTTCTTC.